This T cell receptor (beta chain) was identified during a study of identical twins. Overall study results and limits: Cord blood's abundant beta clonotypes had fewer insertions, unlike memory repertoires.

This clonotype was recorded a few times. What it recognizes is unknown. Germline CDR1 is MNHEY and CDR2 is SVGAGI. V lost 4 bases to trimming and J lost 5 bases; unmatched junction nucleotides: 6. The CDR3 extends over 15 amino acids. MiXCR was run by TCRdb on the 5' RACE reads, yielding one entry per CDR3 protein. This sample yields 350,000 to 600,000 distinct CDR3 sequences, of which 13% to 15% are seen a single time; about 0.53% belongs to the top ten. These data are also associated with another study on yellow fever vaccine responses in identical twins.

The sample comprised CD4+ T cells sorted from blood. The chain links TRBV6-5 to TRBJ2-1; 9 positions agree with TRBD2. The TCR comes from a woman in her late teens or twenties in good health. The CDR3 sequence: CASSSKRGAHNEQFF. DNA of the CDR3: TGTGCCAGCAGTTCCAAGCGGGGGGCCCACAATGAGCAGTTCTTC.